The table lists the clone carrying this T cell receptor beta chain with many counts. Its antigen is not known. From germline, CDR1 is MNHNY and CDR2 SVGAGI (reference sequence). The CDR3 consists of 12 residues. Deletions cut 6 bases from V and 5 bases from J, with 11 bases between. The TCR library protocol was used to attach unique molecular identifiers. These identifiers were attached to individual cDNA molecules. MiXCR was run by TCRdb on the 5' RACE reads, yielding one entry per CDR3 protein. The sample has 15,000 to 20,000 distinct CDR3 sequences, around 5.8% seen once. The data stem from a study of early T cells in non-severe SARS-CoV-2 infection. About the research overall: RNA in bulk from unsorted whole blood was sequenced, and chains were unpaired.

The study's findings and limits: VDJdb matching, biased toward anti-spike CD8 responses, missed private and CD4 specificities.

V is TRBV6-6 and J is TRBJ2-7; D ambiguous. The TCR comes from an adult who was a healthcare worker with PCR-confirmed SARS-CoV-2 infection or an uninfected control (not recorded which). The sample here was whole blood, taken at baseline. The DNA of the CDR3 is TGTGCCAGCAGCTTAGTTCGTAACGAGCAGTACTTC. Translated, it gives CASSLVRNEQYF.